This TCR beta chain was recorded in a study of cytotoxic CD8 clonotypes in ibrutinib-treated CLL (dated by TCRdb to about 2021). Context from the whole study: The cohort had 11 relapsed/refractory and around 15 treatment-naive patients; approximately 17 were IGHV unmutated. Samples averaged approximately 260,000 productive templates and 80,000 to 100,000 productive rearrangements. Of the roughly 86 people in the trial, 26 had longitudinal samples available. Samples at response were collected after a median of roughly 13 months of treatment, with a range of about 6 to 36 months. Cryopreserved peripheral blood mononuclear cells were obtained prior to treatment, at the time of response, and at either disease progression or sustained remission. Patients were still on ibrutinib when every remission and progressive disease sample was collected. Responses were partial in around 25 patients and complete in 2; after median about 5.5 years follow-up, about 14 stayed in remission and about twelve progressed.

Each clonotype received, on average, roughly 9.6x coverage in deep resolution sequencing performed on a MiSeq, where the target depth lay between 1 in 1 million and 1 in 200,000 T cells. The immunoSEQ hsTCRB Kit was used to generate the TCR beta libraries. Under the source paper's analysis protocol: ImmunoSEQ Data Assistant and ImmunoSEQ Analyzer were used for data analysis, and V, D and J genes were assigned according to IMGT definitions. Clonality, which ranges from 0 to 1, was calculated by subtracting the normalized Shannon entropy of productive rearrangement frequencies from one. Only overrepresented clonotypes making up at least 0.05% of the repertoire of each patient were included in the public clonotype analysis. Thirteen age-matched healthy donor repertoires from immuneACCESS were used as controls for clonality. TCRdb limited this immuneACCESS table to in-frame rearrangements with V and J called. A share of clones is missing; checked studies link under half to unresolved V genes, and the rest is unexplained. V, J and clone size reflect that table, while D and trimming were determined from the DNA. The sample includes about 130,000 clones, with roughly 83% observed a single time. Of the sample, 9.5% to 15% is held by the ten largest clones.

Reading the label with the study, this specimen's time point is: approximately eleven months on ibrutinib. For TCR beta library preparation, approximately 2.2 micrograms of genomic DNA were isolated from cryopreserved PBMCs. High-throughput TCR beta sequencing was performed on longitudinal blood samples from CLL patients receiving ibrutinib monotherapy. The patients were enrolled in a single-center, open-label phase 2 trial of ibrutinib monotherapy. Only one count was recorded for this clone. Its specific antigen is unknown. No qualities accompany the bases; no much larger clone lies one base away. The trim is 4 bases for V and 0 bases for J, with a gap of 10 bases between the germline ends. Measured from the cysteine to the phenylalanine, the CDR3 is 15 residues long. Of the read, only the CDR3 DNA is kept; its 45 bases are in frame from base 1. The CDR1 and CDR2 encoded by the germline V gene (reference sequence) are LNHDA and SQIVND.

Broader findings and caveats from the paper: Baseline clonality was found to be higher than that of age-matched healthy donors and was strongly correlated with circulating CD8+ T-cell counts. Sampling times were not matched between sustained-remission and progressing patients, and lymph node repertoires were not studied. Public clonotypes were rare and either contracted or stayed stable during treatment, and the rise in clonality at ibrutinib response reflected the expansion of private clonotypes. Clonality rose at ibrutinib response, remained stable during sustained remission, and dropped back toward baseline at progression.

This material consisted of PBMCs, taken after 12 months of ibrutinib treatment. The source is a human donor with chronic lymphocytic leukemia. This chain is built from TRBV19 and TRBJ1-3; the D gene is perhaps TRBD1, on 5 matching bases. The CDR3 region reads CASSRTLHSGNTIYF. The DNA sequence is TGTGCCAGTAGTAGGACACTGCACTCTGGAAACACCATATATTTT.